Listed below are T cell receptor beta chains from one sample, sequenced in a study of brain T cells in children with intractable seizures. Assay used: immunoSEQ multiplex PCR; TCRdb lists only in-frame clones, some missing. This sample has around 80,000 clones, with roughly 89% found just once. The sample here was peripheral blood, taken at surgery. These receptor sequences come from a girl aged 2 to 9 with Rasmussen encephalitis and intractable seizures. Each CDR3 is given with its conserved first and last residue. Each record gives: V gene, clone size, D gene, J gene, CDR3 protein, CDR3 DNA. The D gene is left open where the match is weak. The size entry is marked missing in some rows and otherwise reads once, few, many or a size class.

TRBV12-5	few	-	TRBJ1-1	CASGAEGFSGAFF	TGTGCTAGTGGCGCCGAAGGGTTTTCAGGAGCTTTCTTT
TRBV6-5	-	-	TRBJ2-5	CASSEGWLTQYF	TGTGCCAGTTCGGAGGGGTGGTTGACCCAGTACTTC
TRBV19	-	-	TRBJ1-1	CASSIDRATEAFF	TGTGCCAGTAGTATTGATAGGGCCACTGAAGCTTTCTTT
TRBV6-1	-	-	TRBJ1-6	CASSDFRFGSPLHF	TGTGCCAGCAGTGATTTCCGGTTTGGGTCACCCCTCCACTTT
TRBV27	-	-	TRBJ2-7	CASSSRPKLYEQYF	TGTGCCAGCAGTTCTCGACCTAAACTTTACGAGCAGTACTTC
TRBV11-2	-	-	TRBJ2-7	CASSLGSSYEQYF	TGTGCCAGCAGCTTAGGCAGCTCCTACGAGCAGTACTTC
TRBV4-1	-	TRBD1	TRBJ1-3	CASQGAGNTIYF	TGCGCCAGCCAGGGGGCTGGAAACACCATATATTTT
TRBV10-3	-	TRBD1	TRBJ2-1	CAISHPDRATYNEQFF	TGTGCCATCAGTCATCCGGACAGGGCCACCTACAATGAGCAGTTCTTC
TRBV5-5	medium-sized	TRBD1	TRBJ2-7	CATSTIPGQGNYEQYF	TGTGCCACCTCAACAATTCCGGGACAGGGGAACTACGAGCAGTACTTC
TRBV10-2	-	TRBD2	TRBJ2-7	CASGTSGNEQYF	TGCGCCAGCGGGACTAGCGGGAACGAGCAGTACTTC
TRBV5-1	once	-	TRBJ2-1	CASSWDQYNEQFF	TGCGCCAGCAGCTGGGACCAGTACAATGAGCAGTTCTTC
TRBV10-1	-	-	TRBJ2-5	CASSERPQETQYF	TGCGCCAGCAGTGAGCGGCCTCAAGAGACCCAGTACTTC
TRBV7-9	-	-	TRBJ2-7	CASSLVTGMGEQYF	TGTGCCAGCAGCTTAGTAACAGGAATGGGCGAGCAGTACTTC
TRBV28	-	-	TRBJ2-7	CASSFGRPYEQYF	TGTGCCAGCAGTTTCGGACGTCCCTACGAGCAGTACTTC
TRBV5-6	-	TRBD2	TRBJ2-5	CASSLFSGSARETQYF	TGTGCCAGCAGCCTATTTAGCGGGAGTGCACGGGAGACCCAGTACTTC
TRBV18	-	-	TRBJ2-1	CASSTNVLNEQFF	TGTGCCAGCTCAACCAACGTTTTGAATGAGCAGTTCTTC
TRBV7-2	-	TRBD1	TRBJ1-4	CASSPDRFAEKLFF	TGTGCCAGCAGCCCGGACAGGTTTGCTGAAAAACTGTTTTTT
TRBV6-4	-	TRBD2	TRBJ2-3	CASSVTSGSTDTQYF	TGTGCCAGCAGTGTCACTAGCGGGAGCACAGATACGCAGTATTTT
TRBV6-6	-	-	TRBJ1-6	CASSYEGNSPLHF	TGTGCCAGCAGTTACGAGGGAAATTCACCCCTCCACTTT
TRBV27	-	-	TRBJ1-6	CASTLAGRSYNSPLHF	TGTGCCAGCACTCTAGCCGGGCGGAGCTATAATTCACCCCTCCACTTT
TRBV5-4	-	-	TRBJ2-1	CASSHNNEQFF	TGTGCCAGCAGCCATAACAATGAGCAGTTCTTC
TRBV15	-	TRBD2	TRBJ2-5	CATSRDLTSVGETQYF	TGTGCCACCAGCAGAGATTTGACTAGCGTCGGCGAGACCCAGTACTTC
TRBV5-4	-	-	TRBJ2-1	CASSLAPGAVNNEQFF	TGTGCCAGCAGCTTGGCGCCGGGAGCTGTCAACAATGAGCAGTTCTTC
TRBV7-2	-	-	TRBJ2-3	CASSFMQSTDTQYF	TGTGCCAGCAGCTTTATGCAGAGCACAGATACGCAGTATTTT
TRBV13	-	-	TRBJ1-3	CASSFFQVSGNTIYF	TGTGCCAGCAGCTTCTTCCAGGTCTCTGGAAACACCATATATTTT
TRBV29-1	-	-	TRBJ1-4	CSVGARRGGSEKLFF	TGCAGCGTTGGGGCGCGCAGGGGTGGTTCTGAAAAACTGTTTTTT
TRBV18	-	-	TRBJ2-5	CASSLYQETQYF	TGTGCCAGCTCATTGTACCAAGAGACCCAGTACTTC
TRBV6-5	-	-	TRBJ1-4	CASTPRTASYEKLFF	TGTGCCAGCACCCCTCGGACAGCCTCGTATGAAAAACTGTTTTTT
TRBV5-1	-	TRBD1	TRBJ2-7	CASSLAVGTGANSYEQYF	TGCGCCAGCAGCTTGGCCGTGGGGACAGGGGCCAACTCCTACGAGCAGTACTTC
TRBV9	-	TRBD2	TRBJ2-2	CASSLLAGVTGELFF	TGTGCCAGCAGCCTCCTAGCGGGGGTCACCGGGGAGCTGTTTTTT
TRBV7-3	-	-	TRBJ1-1	CASSLRLNTEAFF	TGTGCCAGCAGCTTGAGGCTGAACACTGAAGCTTTCTTT
TRBV7-9	-	TRBD2	TRBJ2-3	CASSPPQAASGSRPDTQYF	TGTGCCAGCAGCCCCCCACAGGCGGCTAGCGGGAGCCGGCCAGATACGCAGTATTTT
TRBV9	-	-	TRBJ1-2	CASSTRQYGYTF	TGTGCCAGCAGCACTCGACAGTATGGCTACACCTTC
TRBV30	-	TRBD1	TRBJ1-5	CAWSVPVRRTGGDQPQHF	TGTGCCTGGAGCGTCCCTGTTCGGAGAACAGGGGGCGATCAGCCCCAGCATTTT
TRBV5-1	once	-	TRBJ1-1	CASSLTGGETEAFF	TGCGCCAGCAGCTTGACAGGAGGGGAAACTGAAGCTTTCTTT
TRBV19	-	TRBD1	TRBJ1-2	CASSRGQGAYGYTF	TGTGCCAGTAGTCGAGGACAGGGGGCATATGGCTACACCTTC
TRBV5-8	-	TRBD1	TRBJ1-5	CASSLKTGIYSNQPQHF	TGTGCCAGCAGCTTAAAGACAGGGATCTATAGCAATCAGCCCCAGCATTTT
TRBV12-5	-	-	TRBJ2-1	CASGLVHYNEQFF	TGTGCTAGTGGTTTGGTACACTACAATGAGCAGTTCTTC
TRBV6-5	-	-	TRBJ1-5	CASSSRPDGGNQPQHF	TGTGCCAGCAGTTCCCGACCGGACGGGGGGAATCAGCCCCAGCATTTT
TRBV7-9	-	TRBD1	TRBJ1-2	CASSFRQGFMARQSPGYTF	TGTGCCAGCAGCTTTCGACAGGGTTTTATGGCGAGACAGTCCCCTGGCTACACCTTC
TRBV11-2	-	-	TRBJ2-7	CASSLEGLYEQYF	TGTGCCAGCAGCTTAGAAGGCCTCTACGAGCAGTACTTC
TRBV6-6	-	TRBD2	TRBJ2-1	CASSYDAGGLGFF	TGTGCCAGCAGTTACGACGCGGGGGGGCTCGGGTTCTTC
TRBV11-2	-	-	TRBJ2-3	CASSESDTQYF	TGTGCCAGCAGCGAATCAGATACGCAGTATTTT
TRBV30	-	-	TRBJ2-5	CAWSYRPGETQYF	TGTGCCTGGAGTTACCGACCCGGAGAGACCCAGTACTTC
TRBV28	-	-	TRBJ2-7	CASSIRTASYEQYF	TGTGCCAGCAGTATCAGGACAGCCTCCTACGAGCAGTACTTC
TRBV19	-	TRBD1	TRBJ1-1	CASPRAGGVFVWAEAFF	TGTGCCAGCCCCAGGGCAGGGGGTGTTTTTGTTTGGGCTGAAGCTTTCTTT
TRBV6-9	many	-	TRBJ1-5	CASSGQPQHF	TGTGCCAGCAGTGGTCAGCCCCAGCATTTT
TRBV7-9	-	-	TRBJ1-1	CASSPTRGLDTEAFF	TGTGCCAGCAGCCCGACACGGGGATTAGACACTGAAGCTTTCTTT
TRBV11-2	-	-	TRBJ2-6	CASSFGLSGANVLTF	TGTGCCAGCAGCTTCGGACTGTCTGGGGCCAACGTCCTGACTTTC
TRBV7-9	-	-	TRBJ2-7	CASSISPTEAIYEQYF	TGTGCCAGCAGCATCAGTCCGACGGAGGCCATCTACGAGCAGTACTTC
TRBV7-9	-	-	TRBJ2-4	CASSPQGKNIQYF	TGTGCCAGCAGCCCACAGGGAAAAAACATTCAGTACTTC
TRBV20-1	-	-	TRBJ2-3	CSASGASTDTQYF	TGCAGTGCTAGTGGGGCCAGCACAGATACGCAGTATTTT
TRBV19	-	TRBD1	TRBJ2-7	CASRMGQGGTYEQYF	TGTGCCAGTAGGATGGGACAGGGTGGAACCTACGAGCAGTACTTC
TRBV12-3/TRBV12-4	-	-	TRBJ1-6	CASSYPILSPLHF	TGTGCCAGCAGCTACCCCATATTATCACCCCTCCACTTT
TRBV10-3	-	-	TRBJ1-6	CAITEGSNSPLHF	TGTGCCATCACCGAAGGGAGTAATTCACCCCTCCACTTT
TRBV28	-	TRBD1	TRBJ2-7	CASSFPTLPGQLYF	TGTGCCAGCAGTTTTCCGACGCTACCGGGACAGCTCTACTTC
TRBV29-1	-	TRBD1	TRBJ1-2	CSDQTGWLDGYTF	TGCAGCGATCAGACAGGGTGGTTGGATGGCTACACCTTC